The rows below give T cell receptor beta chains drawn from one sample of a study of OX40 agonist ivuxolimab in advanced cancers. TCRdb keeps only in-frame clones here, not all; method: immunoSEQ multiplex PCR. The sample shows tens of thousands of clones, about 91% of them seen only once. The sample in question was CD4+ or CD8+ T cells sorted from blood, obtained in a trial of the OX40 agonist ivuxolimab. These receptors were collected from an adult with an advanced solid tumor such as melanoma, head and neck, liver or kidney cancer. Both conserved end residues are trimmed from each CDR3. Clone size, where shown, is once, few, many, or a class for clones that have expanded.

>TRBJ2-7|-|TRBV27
ASSISGAAPYEQY
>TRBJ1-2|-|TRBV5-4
ASSNGGLDGYT
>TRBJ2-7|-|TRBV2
ASSVALAGSDEQY
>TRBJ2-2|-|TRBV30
AWISGQRNTGELF
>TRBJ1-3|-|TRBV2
ASSDGDSGNTIY
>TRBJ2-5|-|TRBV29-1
SVDPSRGQETQY
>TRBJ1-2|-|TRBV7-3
ASSLEPGQINYGYT
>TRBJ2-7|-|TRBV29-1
SVEVARRSSYEQY
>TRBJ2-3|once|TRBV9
ASSAHLAGGGTDTQY
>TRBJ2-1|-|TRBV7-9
ASRPTGTSGLFNEQF
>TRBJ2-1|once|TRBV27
ASALSGGEQF
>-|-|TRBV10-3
AISDSGPYEQY
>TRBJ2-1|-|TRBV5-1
ASSPLAGGNEQF
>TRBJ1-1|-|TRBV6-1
ASSEFFGGHTEAF
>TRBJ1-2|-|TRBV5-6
ASSHQLRDSNFYGYT
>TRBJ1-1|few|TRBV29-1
SVRDMNTEAF
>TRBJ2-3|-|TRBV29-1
SVEGRGGRTDTQY
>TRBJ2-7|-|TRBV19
ASSIGAPYEQY
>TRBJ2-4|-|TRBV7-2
ASSLQQGPRAKNIQY
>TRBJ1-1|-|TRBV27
ASSLLGNTEAF
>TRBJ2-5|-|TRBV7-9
ASSFSGGKSPQY
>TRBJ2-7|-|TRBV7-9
ASSLTLAYEQY
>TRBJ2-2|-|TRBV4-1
ASSHGLVANTGELF
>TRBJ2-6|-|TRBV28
ASARGRANVLT
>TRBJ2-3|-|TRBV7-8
ASSPLAGGLDTQY
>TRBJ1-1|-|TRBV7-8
ASSSTWAGGEAF
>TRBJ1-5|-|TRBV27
ASASTGKAINQPQH
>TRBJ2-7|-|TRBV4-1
ASSQQLGQTYEQY
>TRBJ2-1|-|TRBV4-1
ASRGPVSYNEQF
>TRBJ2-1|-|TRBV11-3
ASSPPGHNEQF
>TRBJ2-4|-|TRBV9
ASSSGWDIQY
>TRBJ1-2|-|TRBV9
ASSVPRTGGYGYT
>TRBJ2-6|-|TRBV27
ASSSRGAGANVLT
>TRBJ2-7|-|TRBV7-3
ASSLTGRGRDEQY
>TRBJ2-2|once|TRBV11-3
ASSSRGSGELF
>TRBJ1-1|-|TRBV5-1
ASRGRVTEAF
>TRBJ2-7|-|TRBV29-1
SVAGTSGAYEQY
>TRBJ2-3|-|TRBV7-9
ASSIGQEWADTQY
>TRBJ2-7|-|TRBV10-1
ASSIDRDYEQY
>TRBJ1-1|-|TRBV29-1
SAEGGAGTEAF
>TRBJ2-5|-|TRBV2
ASRAGLAEETQY
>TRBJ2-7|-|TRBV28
ASSFRGGRSYEQY
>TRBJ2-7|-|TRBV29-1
SVQGQTGGLGSYEQY
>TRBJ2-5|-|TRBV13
ASSFASGLKETQY
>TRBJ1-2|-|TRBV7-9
ASSYGHTNYGYT
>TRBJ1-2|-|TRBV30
AWRPPGLGDGYT
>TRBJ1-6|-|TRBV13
ASSLASSYNSPLH
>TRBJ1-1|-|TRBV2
ASRGGIEAF
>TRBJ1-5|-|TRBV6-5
ASSYGPSNQPQH
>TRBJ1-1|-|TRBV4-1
ASSRSGTEAF
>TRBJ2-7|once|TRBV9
ASSVEPGTSYEQY